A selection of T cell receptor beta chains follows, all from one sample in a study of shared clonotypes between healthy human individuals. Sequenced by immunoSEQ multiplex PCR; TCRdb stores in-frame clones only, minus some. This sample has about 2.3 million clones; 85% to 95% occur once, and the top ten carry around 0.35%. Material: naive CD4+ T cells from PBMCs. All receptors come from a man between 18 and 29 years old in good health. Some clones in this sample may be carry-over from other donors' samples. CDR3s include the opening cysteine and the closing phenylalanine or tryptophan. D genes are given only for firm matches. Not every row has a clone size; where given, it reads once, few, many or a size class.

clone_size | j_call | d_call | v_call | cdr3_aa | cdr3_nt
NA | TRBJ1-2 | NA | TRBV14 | CASSPSGASAGGYTF | TGTGCCAGCAGCCCTTCGGGGGCCAGCGCTGGTGGCTACACCTTC
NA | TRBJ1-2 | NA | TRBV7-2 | CASSLVGRVRGGGNGYTF | TGTGCCAGCAGCTTAGTTGGCAGGGTGCGAGGCGGGGGCAATGGCTACACCTTC
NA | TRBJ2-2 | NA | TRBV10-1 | CAPGGGKNTGELFF | TGCGCCCCGGGTGGCGGGAAGAACACCGGGGAGCTGTTTTTT
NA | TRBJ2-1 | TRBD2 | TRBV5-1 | CASSGGRALDEQFF | TGCGCCAGCAGCGGCGGGAGGGCCTTGGATGAGCAGTTCTTC
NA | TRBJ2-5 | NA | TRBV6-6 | CASSYSGLNKETQYF | TGTGCCAGCAGTTACTCGGGACTGAACAAAGAGACCCAGTACTTC
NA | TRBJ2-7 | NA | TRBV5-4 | CASSAATGPQAYEQYF | TGTGCCAGCAGCGCGGCGACAGGTCCACAGGCCTACGAGCAGTACTTC
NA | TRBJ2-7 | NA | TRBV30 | CAWAQGKSYEQYF | TGTGCCTGGGCCCAGGGAAAGTCCTACGAGCAGTACTTC
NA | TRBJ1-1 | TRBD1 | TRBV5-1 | CASYYRTGGRAEAFF | TGCGCCAGCTATTATCGGACAGGGGGAAGGGCTGAAGCTTTCTTT
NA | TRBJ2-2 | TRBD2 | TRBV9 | CASSVLTSGTNTGELFF | TGTGCCAGCAGCGTACTGACTAGCGGGACGAACACCGGGGAGCTGTTTTTT
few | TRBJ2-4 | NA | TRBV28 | CASSPKNIQYF | TGTGCCAGCAGCCCCAAAAACATTCAGTACTTC
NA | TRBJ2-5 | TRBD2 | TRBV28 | CASSIGGRAVETQYF | TGTGCCAGCTCTATCGGCGGGAGGGCGGTAGAGACCCAGTACTTC
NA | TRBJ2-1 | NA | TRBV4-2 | CASSPGAGDNEQFF | TGTGCCAGCAGTCCAGGGGCGGGAGACAATGAGCAGTTCTTC
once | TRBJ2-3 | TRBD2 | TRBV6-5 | CASSHGRDADTQYF | TGTGCCAGCAGTCACGGGAGGGACGCAGATACGCAGTATTTT
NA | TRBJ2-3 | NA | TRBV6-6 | CASSQRNLQADTQYF | TGTGCCAGCAGTCAACGAAACCTCCAAGCCGATACGCAGTATTTT
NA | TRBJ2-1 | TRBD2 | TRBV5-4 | CASSRTSGSVHNEQFF | TGTGCCAGCAGCCGAACTAGCGGGAGCGTTCACAATGAGCAGTTCTTC
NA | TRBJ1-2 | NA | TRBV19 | CASSMPGRDYGYTF | TGTGCCAGTAGTATGCCGGGACGCGACTATGGCTACACCTTC
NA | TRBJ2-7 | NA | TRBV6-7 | CASSYSYLHEQYF | TGTGCCAGCAGTTACTCCTATCTTCACGAGCAGTACTTC
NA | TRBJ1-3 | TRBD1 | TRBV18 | CASSPSGGESGNTIYF | TGTGCCAGCTCCCCTTCAGGGGGCGAGTCCGGAAACACCATATATTTT
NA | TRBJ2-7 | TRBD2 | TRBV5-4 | CASSLFREGRTEQYF | TGTGCCAGCAGCTTATTCCGGGAGGGCCGGACCGAGCAGTACTTC
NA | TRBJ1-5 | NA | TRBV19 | CASSIALLYQPQHF | TGTGCCAGTAGTATCGCACTCTTGTATCAGCCCCAGCATTTT
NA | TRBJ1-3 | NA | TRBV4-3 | CASSPGIIGNTIYF | TGCGCCAGCAGCCCCGGGATAATTGGAAACACCATATATTTT
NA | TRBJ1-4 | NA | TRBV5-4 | CASSVDIAGEKLFF | TGTGCCAGCAGCGTCGACATAGCCGGTGAAAAACTGTTTTTT
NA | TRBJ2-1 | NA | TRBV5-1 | CASSLSTGVYNEQFF | TGCGCCAGCAGCTTGAGTACAGGAGTTTACAATGAGCAGTTCTTC
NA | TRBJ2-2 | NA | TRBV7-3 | CASSPGGTGELFF | TGTGCCAGCAGCCCAGGAGGCACCGGGGAGCTGTTTTTT
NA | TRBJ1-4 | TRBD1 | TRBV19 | CASLQGSGEKLFF | TGTGCCAGTTTACAGGGGAGTGGGGAAAAACTGTTTTTT
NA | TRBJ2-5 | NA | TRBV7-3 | CASSRAARETQYF | TGTGCCAGCAGCCGAGCCGCCCGCGAGACCCAGTACTTC
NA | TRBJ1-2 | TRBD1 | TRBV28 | CASSFDGETGGGYGYTF | TGTGCCAGCAGTTTTGATGGAGAGACAGGGGGCGGCTATGGCTACACCTTC
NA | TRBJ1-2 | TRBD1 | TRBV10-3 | CAISESNRGRTNYGYTF | TGTGCCATCAGTGAATCGAACAGGGGTCGGACTAACTATGGCTACACCTTC
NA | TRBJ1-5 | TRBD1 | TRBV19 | CASTTTTGTGSNQPQHF | TGTGCCAGTACCACGACAACCGGGACAGGCAGCAATCAGCCCCAGCATTTT
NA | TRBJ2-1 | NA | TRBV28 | CASSSRLPVEQFF | TGTGCCAGCAGTAGTCGACTACCCGTTGAGCAGTTCTTC
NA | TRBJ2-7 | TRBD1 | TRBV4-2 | CASTRGTGDSYEQYF | TGTGCCAGCACCCGGGGGACAGGGGACTCCTACGAGCAGTACTTC
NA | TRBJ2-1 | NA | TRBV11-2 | CASSTRRADEQFF | TGTGCCAGCAGCACAAGGAGGGCCGATGAGCAGTTCTTC
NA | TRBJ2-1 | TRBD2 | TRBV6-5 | CASSSYSGRANNEQFF | TGTGCCAGCAGTTCCTATAGCGGGAGGGCCAACAATGAGCAGTTCTTC
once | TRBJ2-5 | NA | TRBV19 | CASSPTRQSQPQTQYF | TGTGCCAGTAGTCCCACCCGACAGTCCCAACCCCAGACCCAGTACTTC
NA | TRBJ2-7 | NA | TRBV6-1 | CASSEARTQYGEQYF | TGTGCCAGCAGTGAAGCGCGGACACAGTATGGGGAGCAGTACTTC
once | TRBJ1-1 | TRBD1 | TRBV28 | CASSQTTGGRAFF | TGTGCCAGCAGTCAAACGACAGGGGGACGAGCTTTCTTT
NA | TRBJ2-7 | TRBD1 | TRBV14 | CASSPNPGQRTYEQYF | TGTGCCAGCAGCCCAAACCCGGGACAGCGGACCTACGAGCAGTACTTC
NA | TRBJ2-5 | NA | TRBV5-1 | CASSSPETAQETQYF | TGCGCCAGCAGCAGCCCCGAGACAGCTCAAGAGACCCAGTACTTC
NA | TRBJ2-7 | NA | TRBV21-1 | CASSKRQGVSEQYF | TGTGCCAGCAGCAAAAGACAGGGGGTTTCCGAGCAGTACTTC